The source of this T cell receptor (beta chain) is a study of technical replicates of blood from a few donors. This clone was detected once. The assay was immunoSEQ multiplex PCR, and TCRdb's table has in-frame clones only and misses some. The sample comprises 72,000 or so clones, approximately 96% of which are singletons, and approximately 0.4% rests with the top ten. This TCR derives from a human donor in good health. Source material: T cells isolated from PBMCs.

The chain's CDR3 is CASSYKGNTIYF. The CDR3 DNA is TGTGCCAGCAGTTACAAGGGGAACACCATATATTTT. This chain links TRBV6-6 with TRBJ1-3; TRBD1 might be the D (5 bases). CDR3 length equals 12 residues. CDR1 MNHNY and CDR2 SVGAGI come from the germline V gene (reference sequence). V lost 2 bases and J lost 7, with 6 bases in between.